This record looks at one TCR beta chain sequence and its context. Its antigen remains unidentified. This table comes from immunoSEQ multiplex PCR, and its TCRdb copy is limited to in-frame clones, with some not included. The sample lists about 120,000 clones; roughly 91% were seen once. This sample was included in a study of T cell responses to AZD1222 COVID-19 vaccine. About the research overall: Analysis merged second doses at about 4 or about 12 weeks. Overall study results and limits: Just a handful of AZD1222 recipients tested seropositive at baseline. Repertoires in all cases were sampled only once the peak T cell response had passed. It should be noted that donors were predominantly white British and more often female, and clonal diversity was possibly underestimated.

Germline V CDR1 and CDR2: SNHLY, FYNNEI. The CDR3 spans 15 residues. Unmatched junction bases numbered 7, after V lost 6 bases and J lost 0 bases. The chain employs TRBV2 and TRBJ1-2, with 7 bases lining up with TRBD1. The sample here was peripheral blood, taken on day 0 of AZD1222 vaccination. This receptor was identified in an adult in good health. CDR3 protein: CASRDRSLANYGYTF. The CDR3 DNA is TGTGCCAGCAGGGACAGGTCCTTAGCTAACTATGGCTACACCTTC.